The 18 T cell receptor beta chains presented below share a single source sample, sequenced in a study of shared clonotypes between healthy human individuals. Repertoires were generated with immunoSEQ multiplex PCR, while TCRdb's copy carries only in-frame clones and drops some. This sample has 950,000 to 1,200,000 clones; roughly 80% occur once, and the top ten carry 0.89%. The sequenced sample was memory CD4+ T cells from PBMCs. Subset reported: CD45RA-negative fraction. The receptors derive from a man in his late teens or twenties in good health. Some clones in this sample may be carry-over from other donors' samples.

The genes are TRBV7-3 and TRBJ2-1, with 7 bases fitting TRBD2. CDR1 SGHTA and CDR2 FQGTGA come from the germline V gene. The CDR3 has 15 residues. Trimming removed 2 bases from V and 4 bases from J; junction bases left unmatched: 5. CDR3 amino acids: CASSLARGEYNEQFF. The CDR3 nucleotides read TGTGCCAGCAGCTTAGCCCGGGGGGAATACAATGAGCAGTTCTTC.

This chain joins TRBV9 and TRBJ2-2; 7 bases map to TRBD2. CDR3 length: 16 residues. Germline loops: CDR1 SGDLS, CDR2 YYNGEE. The V segment lost 3 bases and the J segment 0 bases; nucleotides outside the gene matches: 5. CDR3 sequence: CASSARAGSNTGELFF. CDR3 coding DNA: TGTGCCAGCAGCGCAAGAGCGGGATCGAACACCGGGGAGCTGTTTTTT.

Regarding this clone: At the DNA level, this CDR3 is encoded by other sequences in the same sample as well. The chain is built from TRBV2 and TRBJ2-3; D unresolved. Trimming removed 3 bases from V and 0 bases from J, with 1 base in between. The CDR3 has 12 residues. Germline loops: CDR1 SNHLY, CDR2 FYNNEI. CDR3 residues: CASSDSTDTQYF. Here the CDR3 DNA reads TGTGCCAGCAGTGATAGCACAGATACGCAGTATTTT.

In the case of this clone: This sample also contains other DNA sequences that code for the same CDR3. The chain links TRBV28 to TRBJ1-1, with D possibly being TRBD1 (5 bases). The CDR3 loop spans 14 amino acids. Trimming took off 5 bases at V and 4 bases at J, with 14 bases between the two ends. The germline V gene has CDR1 MDHEN and CDR2 SYDVKM. CDR3 sequence reads: CASSSPGTGTEAFF. CDR3 nucleotides: TGTGCCAGCAGTAGCCCCGGGACGGGCACTGAAGCTTTCTTT.

In this sample, this clone turned up once. The gene calls are TRBV5-1 and TRBJ1-4; weak D call: TRBD1 (6 bases). Germline V gene data show CDR1 as SGHRS and CDR2 as YFSETQ. V shed 4 bases and J shed 3 bases, with 13 bases lying between them. This CDR3 is 15 amino acids long. The CDR3 sequence is CASSLTGQPNEKLFF. The CDR3 DNA sequence: TGCGCCAGCAGCCTTACAGGGCAGCCTAATGAAAAACTGTTTTTT.

The chain carries TRBV20-1 and TRBJ1-2; weak D call: TRBD1 (6 bases). CDR1 DFQATT and CDR2 SNEGSKA come from the germline V gene (reference sequence). The CDR3 totals 8 residues. CDR3 DNA sequence: TGCAGGTCAGGGGAGTACACCTTC. Amino acids: CRSGEYTF.

The genes are TRBV5-4 and TRBJ2-2, with D perhaps being TRBD1 or TRBD2 (5 bases each). Deletions cut 0 bases from V and 2 bases from J, with 11 bases between. Looked up from germline, CDR1 is SGHNT and CDR2 is YYREEE (reference sequence). This CDR3 has 16 amino acids. CDR3: CASSLVGGQNTGELFF. DNA for the CDR3: TGTGCCAGCAGCTTGGTCGGAGGACAAAACACCGGGGAGCTGTTTTTT.

There are a few counts of this clone. The DNA of the CDR3 is TGTGCCAGCAGTGGTCCGCAGGGCTACACCTTC. Its translation is CASSGPQGYTF. The rearrangement links TRBV7-9 to TRBJ1-2; no firm D call. The germline gives CDR1 SEHNR, CDR2 FQNEAQ (reference sequence). Trimming cost V 6 bases and J 8 bases, with 10 bases left between them. CDR3 length: 11 residues.

This rearrangement joins TRBV7-2 to TRBJ2-5; D remains unclear. The J call is in doubt because the DNA end fits TRBJ2-7 better. The CDR3 is 12 amino acids. Germline CDR1 and CDR2: SGHTA and FQGNSA. The CDR3 coding sequence is TGTGCCAGCAGCCCCTCCGGGTACGAGCAGTACTTC. It is translated as CASSPSGYEQYF.

Concerning this clone itself: Other DNA sequences in this sample translate to the same CDR3. The V gene is TRBV7-2, the J gene TRBJ2-3; a weak D match, TRBD2 (6 bases). V lost 1 base and J 2 bases, leaving 10 bases between the germline ends. This CDR3 spans 15 amino acids. Germline assignment: CDR1 SGHTA and CDR2 FQGNSA. The chain's CDR3 is CASSLGLGNTDTQYF. In nucleotides, the CDR3 is TGTGCCAGCAGCTTAGGACTAGGAAACACAGATACGCAGTATTTT.

This clone appeared a few times. The chain recombines TRBV19 with TRBJ1-1; D is perhaps TRBD1 (5 bases). Germline values: CDR1 LNHDA, CDR2 SQIVND (reference sequence). Trimming stripped 5 bases from V and 4 bases from J, with 11 bases between. The CDR3 is made up of 13 amino acids. The CDR3 is CASSFREATEAFF. The CDR3 coding sequence is TGTGCCAGTAGTTTCAGGGAAGCCACTGAAGCTTTCTTT.

This rearrangement joins TRBV5-4 to TRBJ2-5; D possibly corresponds to TRBD2 (5 bases). The germline gives CDR1 SGHNT, CDR2 YYREEE (reference sequence). V gave up 2 bases and J gave up 3 bases, with 14 bases separating them. This CDR3 comprises 15 residues. The CDR3 sequence: CASSFGEWVEETQYF. The DNA of the CDR3 is TGTGCCAGCAGCTTCGGGGAGTGGGTAGAAGAGACCCAGTACTTC.

About this clone: The identical CDR3 is also encoded by other nucleotide sequences in the sample. The chain joins TRBV5-1 to TRBJ2-5, with 7 bases aligning to TRBD2. The CDR3 extends over 14 amino acids. Germline CDR1 SGHRS, CDR2 YFSETQ. V shed 1 base and J 2 bases; nucleotides not matched to a gene: 2. The CDR3 here is CASSLLGGQETQYF. The CDR3 DNA follows: TGCGCCAGCAGCTTGTTGGGGGGGCAAGAGACCCAGTACTTC.

The rearrangement joins TRBV14 to TRBJ1-6; maybe TRBD1 (6 bases). V was clipped by 5 bases and J by 10 bases, with 15 bases between them. This CDR3 contains 14 residues. The germline gives CDR1 SGHDN, CDR2 FVKESK. The chain's CDR3 is CASSDTGRSSPLHF. As DNA, the CDR3 is TGTGCCAGCAGCGACACAGGGAGGTCGTCACCCCTCCACTTT.

The V and J genes are TRBV7-9 and TRBJ1-1; D gene unclear. The CDR3 is 14 residues long. Germline values: CDR1 SEHNR, CDR2 FQNEAQ (reference sequence). Trimming shortened V by 4 bases and J by 4 bases, and 13 bases separated the two germline ends. The CDR3 nucleotides are TGTGCCAGCAGCTCTCGAGGTAGGGCCACTGAAGCTTTCTTT. It specifies CASSSRGRATEAFF.

This clone was detected only a few times. The genes are TRBV6-5 and TRBJ1-5; 9 positions match TRBD1. V was pared by 8 bases and J by 5 bases, with 4 bases of the junction left unmatched. The CDR3 has 13 amino acids. Germline V gene sequence: CDR1 MNHEY, CDR2 SVGAGI. The DNA of the CDR3 is TGTGCCAGCCGACGGACAGGGGATCAGCCCCAGCATTTT. Protein: CASRRTGDQPQHF.

A word on this clone: One end of the junction fails to match germline, which may point to a read error. The chain employs TRBV7-2 and TRBJ2-7; D may be TRBD1 or TRBD2 (5 bases each). The CDR3 has 14 amino acids. Germline CDR1 SGHTA, CDR2 FQGNSA. CDR3 sequence: CASSLGTDFREQYF. The DNA for the CDR3 is TGTGCCAGCAGTTTAGGGACGGACTTTAGAGAGCAGTACTTC.

This clone was observed once. The chain has TRBV5-4 and TRBJ2-5, with D perhaps TRBD1 (6 bases). This CDR3 has 15 amino acids. Trimming stripped 1 base from V and 3 bases from J, with 13 bases between. Germline values: CDR1 SGHNT, CDR2 YYREEE (reference sequence). This CDR3 reads CASSLSHRAEETQYF. CDR3 nucleotide sequence: TGTGCCAGCAGCTTGAGTCACAGGGCAGAAGAGACCCAGTACTTC.